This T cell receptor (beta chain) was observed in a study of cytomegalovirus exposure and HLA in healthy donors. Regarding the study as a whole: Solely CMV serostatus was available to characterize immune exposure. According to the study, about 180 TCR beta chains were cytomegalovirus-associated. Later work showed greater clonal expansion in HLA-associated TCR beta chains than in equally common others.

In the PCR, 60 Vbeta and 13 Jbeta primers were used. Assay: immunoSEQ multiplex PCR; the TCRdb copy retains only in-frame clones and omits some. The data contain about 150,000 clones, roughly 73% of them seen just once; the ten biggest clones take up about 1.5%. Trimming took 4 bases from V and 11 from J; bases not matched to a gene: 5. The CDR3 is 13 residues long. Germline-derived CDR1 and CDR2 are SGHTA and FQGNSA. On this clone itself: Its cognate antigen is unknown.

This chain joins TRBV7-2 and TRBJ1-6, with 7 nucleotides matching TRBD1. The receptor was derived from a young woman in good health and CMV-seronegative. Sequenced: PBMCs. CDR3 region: CASSSTQGTPLHF. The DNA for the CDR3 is TGTGCCAGCAGCTCAACACAGGGGACACCCCTCCACTTT. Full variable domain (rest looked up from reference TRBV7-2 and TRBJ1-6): GAGVSQSPSNKVTEKGKDVELRCDPISGHTALYWYRQSLGQGLEFLIYFQGNSAPDKSGLPSDRFSAERTGGSVSTLTIQRTQQEDSAVYLCASSSTQGTPLHFGNGTRLTVT.